The 29 T cell receptor beta chains reported below all come from one sample, sequenced in a study of blood T cell repertoires in COVID-19. TCRdb's table, derived via immunoSEQ multiplex PCR, lists solely in-frame clones and lacks some. Here the sample spans some 150,000 clones, around 82% being singletons. Sequenced input: peripheral blood. Receptors originate from a man aged 55 to 69 with active or convalescent COVID-19.

This chain links TRBV4-3 with TRBJ2-7, with TRBD2 matching over 10 bases. CDR1 LGHNA and CDR2 YSLEER come from the germline V gene. Losses at the gene ends were 4 bases for V and 2 bases for J; bases not matched to a gene: 11. This CDR3 contains 17 residues. In DNA, the CDR3 is TGCGCCAGCAGCCTCGGAGGAGCGGGAGGGCGGGCCTACGAGCAGTACTTC. The encoded protein is CASSLGGAGGRAYEQYF.

V usage is TRBV4-3 and J usage is TRBJ1-2; TRBD1 agrees at 7 bases. Per germline, CDR1 LGHNA and CDR2 YSLEER. This CDR3 region has 15 residues. With V trimmed by 0 bases and J by 4 bases, 5 bases remained unmatched. The CDR3, as DNA: TGCGCCAGCAGCCAAGAAACAGGGGCCCTCTATGGCTACACCTTC. Translating gives CASSQETGALYGYTF.

The chain carries TRBV30 and TRBJ1-5, with D possibly matching TRBD1 (6 bases). Trimming took 2 bases from V and 5 from J, leaving 10 bases between them. Germline V gene lookup returns CDR1 GTSNPN and CDR2 SVGIG (reference sequence). CDR3 length: 13 residues. CDR3: CAWSIGGDQPQHF. CDR3 sequence (DNA): TGTGCCTGGAGTATAGGGGGAGATCAGCCCCAGCATTTT.

The chain employs TRBV19 and TRBJ2-1; D is ambiguous. Trimming removed 1 base at V and 7 bases at J, with 14 bases between. Looked up from germline, CDR1 is LNHDA and CDR2 is SQIVND (reference sequence). CDR3 length equals 15 residues. DNA of the CDR3: TGTGCCAGTAGTATAGTTGGGCCGGTCGTTAATGAGCAGTTCTTC. Residues: CASSIVGPVVNEQFF.

The chain couples TRBV6-5 to TRBJ2-3; D unresolved. Trimming pared 7 bases from V and 4 bases from J, leaving 6 bases between. The CDR3 is made up of 11 amino acids. Germline CDR1 MNHEY, CDR2 SVGAGI. CDR3 coding DNA: TGTGCCAGCACCCCGGCAGATACGCAGTATTTT. Residues: CASTPADTQYF.

The chain links TRBV5-1 to TRBJ2-7, with D possibly being TRBD2 (5 bases). Germline V gene data show CDR1 as SGHRS and CDR2 as YFSETQ. With 2 bases removed from V and 3 bases from J, the gap between germline ends came to 9 bases. CDR3 length equals 13 residues. CDR3 residues: CASSLLEDYEQYF. CDR3 nucleotides: TGCGCCAGCAGCTTATTGGAGGACTACGAGCAGTACTTC. Full variable domain (rest looked up from reference TRBV5-1 and TRBJ2-7): KAGVTQTPRYLIKTRGQQVTLSCSPISGHRSVSWYQQTPGQGLQFLFEYFSETQRNKGNFPGRFSGRQFSNSRSEMNVSTLELGDSALYLCASSLLEDYEQYFGPGTRLTVT.

This chain uses TRBV6-2 or TRBV6-3 with TRBJ1-5; a weak D match, TRBD1 (5 bases). CDR1 is MNHEY, CDR2 SVGEGT, per germline. V lost 2 bases to trimming and J lost 0 bases, with 17 bases between them. CDR3 length equals 18 residues. This CDR3 is CASSYESGRVFSNQPQHF. The DNA for the CDR3 is TGTGCCAGCAGTTACGAATCAGGCAGGGTCTTTAGCAATCAGCCCCAGCATTTT.

The V gene is TRBV5-5, the J gene TRBJ2-1; the match to TRBD2 covers 14 bases. V lost 7 bases and J lost 7; bases outside the gene matches: 4. The CDR3 runs 14 residues. The germline V gene encodes CDR1 SGHKS and CDR2 YYEKEE (reference sequence). For the CDR3, the DNA is TGTGCCAGCGCGTGGACTAGCGGGAGGAATGAGCAGTTCTTC. It codes for CASAWTSGRNEQFF.

This clone has ten or more counts. The V gene is TRBV5-5, the J gene TRBJ1-6, with D tentatively TRBD1 (6 bases). Germline assignment: CDR1 SGHKS and CDR2 YYEKEE (reference sequence). This CDR3 has 18 amino acids. The germline V and J ends were trimmed by 4 bases and 7 bases, with 24 bases remaining between them. CDR3 in amino acids: CASSIGGTRAGVNSPLHF. The CDR3 coding sequence is TGTGCCAGCAGCATTGGGGGCACGAGGGCAGGGGTGAATTCACCCCTCCACTTT.

The V and J genes are TRBV3-1 (or the pseudogene TRBV3-2) and TRBJ2-2; 14 bases are shared with TRBD2. J was trimmed by 5 bases and V by 3 bases; bases with no gene match: 2. Germline V gives CDR1 LGHDT, CDR2 YNNKEL (reference sequence). This CDR3 has 16 residues. CDR3 loop: CASSQGLAGATGELFF. CDR3 nucleotide sequence: TGTGCCAGCAGCCAGGGACTAGCGGGAGCTACCGGGGAGCTGTTTTTT.

This clone appeared once. The V and J genes are TRBV7-3 and TRBJ2-2; 11 bases match TRBD2. Germline CDR1 is SGHTA and CDR2 is FQGTGA. The J segment lost 5 bases and the V segment lost 2 bases, leaving 10 bases of the junction unmatched. CDR3 length: 18 residues. CDR3 residues: CASSLDYTSGSRTGELFF. The CDR3 DNA reads as TGTGCCAGCAGCTTAGATTACACTAGCGGGAGTCGGACCGGGGAGCTGTTTTTT. Together with reference TRBV7-3 and TRBJ2-2, the CDR3 gives the full variable domain: GAGVSQTPSNKVTEKGKYVELRCDPISGHTALYWYRQSLGQGPEFLIYFQGTGAADDSGLPNDRFFAVRPEGSVSTLKIQRTERGDSAVYLCASSLDYTSGSRTGELFFGEGSRLTVL.

V and J are TRBV7-9 and TRBJ1-3; no clear D gene. The germline V and J ends were trimmed by 3 bases and 11 bases, with 14 bases remaining between them. CDR1 and CDR2 from the germline V gene are SEHNR and FQNEAQ (reference sequence). The CDR3 contains 13 residues. CDR3: CASSFRQNLAIYF. In nucleotides, the CDR3 is TGTGCCAGCAGCTTCAGGCAGAACCTTGCCATATATTTT.

The chain joins TRBV14 to TRBJ2-1; TRBD2 aligns across 13 bases. The CDR3 contains 19 residues. The trim removed 2 bases at V and 3 bases at J, leaving 10 bases unmatched. CDR1 and CDR2 from the germline V gene are SGHDN and FVKESK. The CDR3 loop reads CASSQLGLRTSGSYNEQFF. CDR3 nucleotides: TGTGCCAGCAGCCAACTCGGGCTTCGGACTAGCGGGAGCTACAATGAGCAGTTCTTC.

The chain couples TRBV5-4 to TRBJ2-5, with a possible D match to TRBD2 (5 bases). This CDR3 has 14 residues. Germline lookup yields CDR1 SGHNT and CDR2 YYREEE (reference sequence). Trimming took 4 bases from V and 5 from J, leaving 15 bases between them. The CDR3 loop reads CASSHRAREETQYF. The CDR3 nucleotides are TGTGCCAGCAGCCACAGAGCTAGGGAGGAGACCCAGTACTTC.

J is TRBJ2-1 and V is TRBV19; TRBD2 matches at 8 bases. This CDR3 region has 13 residues. From germline, CDR1 is LNHDA and CDR2 SQIVND (reference sequence). With 2 bases clipped from V and 7 bases from J, the junction kept 1 base outside the gene matches. The CDR3 coding sequence is TGTGCCAGTAGTATACGCGGGGGGAATGAGCAGTTCTTC. This sequence encodes CASSIRGGNEQFF.

V and J are TRBV11-3 and TRBJ2-1; 7 bases align to TRBD2. Germline CDR1 SGHNT, CDR2 YENEEA. The CDR3 totals 13 residues. The J segment lost 9 bases and the V segment lost 1 base, leaving 3 bases of the junction unmatched. CDR3 in DNA: TGTGCCAGCAGCTTAGCCCGGGGGGTTGAGCAGTTCTTC. Translating it yields CASSLARGVEQFF.

The chain links TRBV28 to TRBJ1-6; D may be TRBD1 (5 bases). CDR3 length: 15 amino acids. The germline CDR1 and CDR2 sequences are MDHEN and SYDVKM. V was clipped by 6 bases and J by 8 bases, with 17 bases between them. The CDR3 loop reads CASSPRGRGDSPLHF. The DNA for the CDR3 is TGTGCCAGCAGCCCCCGGGGGAGGGGTGATTCACCCCTCCACTTT.

The rearrangement uses TRBV2 and TRBJ1-2; D unclear. In germline, CDR1 is SNHLY, CDR2 FYNNEI. The CDR3 has 13 amino acids. Between the trimmed V and J ends, which lost 4 bases and 4 bases, there was a span of 10 bases. CDR3 nucleotide sequence: TGTGCCAGCAGTGTGGCACGGGGCTATGGCTACACCTTC. Translating it yields CASSVARGYGYTF.

This chain connects TRBV5-1 to TRBJ2-2; no firm D call. V lost 0 bases, J lost 3 bases, and 9 bases lay in between. Germline CDR1 is SGHRS and CDR2 is YFSETQ. There are 15 residues in the CDR3. The chain's CDR3 is CASSLESTHTGELFF. DNA of the CDR3: TGCGCCAGCAGCTTGGAGTCTACTCACACCGGGGAGCTGTTTTTT.

This clone was picked up a small number of times. This chain links TRBV28 with TRBJ2-1, with TRBD2 matching 12 bases. Germline V CDR1 and CDR2: MDHEN, SYDVKM. The V and J ends lost 6 bases and 10 bases, in that order; junction bases with no gene match: 10. This CDR3 is 15 amino acids long. CDR3 sequence reads: CASSSLAGGPREQFF. Written as DNA, the CDR3 is TGTGCCAGCAGCAGCCTAGCGGGAGGGCCGAGGGAGCAGTTCTTC.

The chain uses TRBV7-9 and TRBJ2-3; TRBD1 is a possible D gene (5 bases). The CDR3 loop spans 11 amino acids. Germline V gene data show CDR1 as SEHNR and CDR2 as FQNEAQ (reference sequence). Between the trimmed V and J ends, which lost 7 bases and 8 bases, there was a span of 10 bases. The CDR3 protein is CASTLQGTQYF. The CDR3 DNA sequence: TGTGCCAGCACCCTGCAGGGTACGCAGTATTTT.

The V and J genes are TRBV18 and TRBJ1-1; D ambiguous. The CDR3 is 11 residues long. Trimming removed 2 bases from V and 13 bases from J, with 11 bases in between. Germline lookup yields CDR1 KGHSH and CDR2 LQKENI. The CDR3 here is CASSPGQVDFF. The CDR3 DNA is TGTGCCAGCTCACCAGGGCAGGTGGATTTCTTT.

In DNA form, the CDR3 reads TGTGCCAGCAGCCCCCTTGGAGGAGAGACCCAGTACTTC. This encodes CASSPLGGETQYF. The rearrangement joins TRBV12-3 or TRBV12-4 to TRBJ2-5, with D possibly being TRBD2 (5 bases). The V end lost 6 bases, the J end lost 4 bases, and 12 bases lay between the germline ends. CDR3 length equals 13 residues.

This rearrangement joins TRBV7-7 to TRBJ2-3; TRBD2 matches at 12 bases. V lost 3 bases and J lost 4; bases outside the gene matches: 2. The CDR3 length is 15 residues. Germline CDR1 reads SSHAT; CDR2 reads FNYEAQ (reference sequence). The CDR3 sequence is CASSLTSGRADTQYF. CDR3 nucleotides: TGTGCCAGCAGCTTGACTAGCGGGAGAGCAGATACGCAGTATTTT.

This clone came up once. The genes are TRBV9 and TRBJ1-5; a weak D match, TRBD1 (5 bases). The V and J ends lost 0 bases and 5 bases respectively, with 12 bases between them. Germline CDR1 is SGDLS and CDR2 is YYNGEE. This CDR3 is 15 amino acids long. The DNA of the CDR3 is TGTGCCAGCAGCGTAGGCGGGGGGAGCTATCAGCCCCAGCATTTT. Residues: CASSVGGGSYQPQHF.

The chain combines TRBV6-5 with TRBJ2-7, with 9 bases fitting TRBD1. J lost 1 base, V lost 6 bases, and 4 bases had no gene match. The CDR3 is made up of 14 amino acids. Germline V CDR1 and CDR2: MNHEY, SVGAGI. The CDR3 nucleotides read TGTGCCAGCAGCCTGGACAGGGGTTCCTACGAGCAGTACTTC. Its translation: CASSLDRGSYEQYF.

J is TRBJ2-3 and V is TRBV9, with D possibly TRBD2 on 5 matching bases. Germline V CDR1 and CDR2: SGDLS, YYNGEE. This CDR3 contains 14 residues. Trimming left V 4 bases short and J 1 base short, with 10 bases between. The CDR3 sequence: CASSLEVRTDTQYF. CDR3 bases: TGTGCCAGCAGCTTGGAGGTCCGCACAGATACGCAGTATTTT.

The chain uses TRBV27 and TRBJ2-7; 8 nucleotides match TRBD1. V was clipped by 6 bases and J by 3 bases; unmatched bases: 7. The germline V gene encodes CDR1 MNHEY and CDR2 SMNVEV (reference sequence). The CDR3 has 14 amino acids. Here the CDR3 reads CASSHRGTFYEQYF. The CDR3 DNA reads TGTGCCAGCAGCCACAGGGGGACCTTCTACGAGCAGTACTTC.

This clone was detected only a few times. The chain employs TRBV2 and TRBJ1-5, with D unresolved. The V gene lost 5 bases and the J gene lost 7 bases, with 15 bases spanning the gap. Germline CDR1 is SNHLY and CDR2 is FYNNEI. This CDR3 has 14 residues. CDR3 protein: CASSLYTRGQPQHF. The CDR3 region has the DNA TGTGCCAGCAGTCTTTACACCCGTGGCCAGCCCCAGCATTTT.